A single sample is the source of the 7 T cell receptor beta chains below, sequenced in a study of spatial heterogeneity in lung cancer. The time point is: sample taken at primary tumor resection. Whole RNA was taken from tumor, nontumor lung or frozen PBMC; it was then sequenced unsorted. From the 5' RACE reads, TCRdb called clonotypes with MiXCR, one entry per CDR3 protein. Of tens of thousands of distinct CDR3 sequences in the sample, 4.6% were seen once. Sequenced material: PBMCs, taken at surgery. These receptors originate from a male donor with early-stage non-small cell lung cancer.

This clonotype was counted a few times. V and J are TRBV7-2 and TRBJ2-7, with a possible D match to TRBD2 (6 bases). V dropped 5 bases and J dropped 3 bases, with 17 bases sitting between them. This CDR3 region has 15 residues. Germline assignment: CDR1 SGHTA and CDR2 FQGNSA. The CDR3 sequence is CASSPAGTRGYEQYF. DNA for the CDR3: TGTGCCAGCAGCCCCGCGGGAACCCGAGGCTACGAGCAGTACTTC.

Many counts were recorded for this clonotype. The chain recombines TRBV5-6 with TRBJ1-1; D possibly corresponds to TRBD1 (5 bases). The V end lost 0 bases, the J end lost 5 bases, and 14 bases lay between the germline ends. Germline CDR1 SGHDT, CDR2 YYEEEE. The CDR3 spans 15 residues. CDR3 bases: TGTGCCAGCAGCTTGGCCCCGGACAAAGGGACTGAAGCTTTCTTT. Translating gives CASSLAPDKGTEAFF.

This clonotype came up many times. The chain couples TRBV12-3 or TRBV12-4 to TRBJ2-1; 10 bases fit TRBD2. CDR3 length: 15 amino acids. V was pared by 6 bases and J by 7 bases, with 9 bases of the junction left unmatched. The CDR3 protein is CASRPTSGFRNEQFF. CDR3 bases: TGTGCCAGCAGACCGACTAGCGGGTTTCGGAATGAGCAGTTCTTC.

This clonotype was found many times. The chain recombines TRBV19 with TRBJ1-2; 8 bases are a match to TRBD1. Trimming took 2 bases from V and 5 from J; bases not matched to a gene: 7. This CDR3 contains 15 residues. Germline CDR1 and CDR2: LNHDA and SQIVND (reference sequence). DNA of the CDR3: TGTGCCAGTAGTATACCAGGGGGCGCGGGGTATGGCTACACCTTC. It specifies CASSIPGGAGYGYTF.

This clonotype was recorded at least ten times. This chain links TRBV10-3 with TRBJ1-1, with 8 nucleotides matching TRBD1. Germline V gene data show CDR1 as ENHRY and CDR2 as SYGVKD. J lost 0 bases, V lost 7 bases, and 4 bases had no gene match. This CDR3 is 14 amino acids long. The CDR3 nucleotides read TGTGCCATCAAAGGGACAGGTATGAACACTGAAGCTTTCTTT. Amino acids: CAIKGTGMNTEAFF.

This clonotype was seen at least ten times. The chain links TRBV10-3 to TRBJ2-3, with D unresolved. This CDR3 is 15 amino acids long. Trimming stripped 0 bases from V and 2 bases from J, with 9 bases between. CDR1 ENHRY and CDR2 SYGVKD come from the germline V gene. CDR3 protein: CAISESTLHTDTQYF. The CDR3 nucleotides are TGTGCCATCAGTGAGTCGACCCTACACACAGATACGCAGTATTTT.

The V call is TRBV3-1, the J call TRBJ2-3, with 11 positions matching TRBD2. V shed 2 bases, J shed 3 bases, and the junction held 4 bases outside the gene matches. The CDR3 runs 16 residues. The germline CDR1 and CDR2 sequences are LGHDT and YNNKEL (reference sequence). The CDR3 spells CASSQHSGGVTDTQYF. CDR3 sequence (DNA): TGTGCCAGCAGCCAACATAGCGGGGGGGTGACAGATACGCAGTATTTT.